The present T cell receptor (beta chain) was sequenced within a study of PD-1 blockade in classical Hodgkin lymphoma. Concerning this clone: Its antigen is currently unknown.

Using immunoSEQ multiplex PCR, the repertoire was profiled, and TCRdb retains in-frame clones only, with some absent. The table includes around 20,000 clones, 60% to 80% detected once. V lost 5 bases to trimming and J lost 0 bases, with 8 bases between them. Germline CDR1 SGHTA, CDR2 FQGNSA. CDR3 length equals 15 residues. Findings and limits, study-wide: Repertoire difference causes, possibly disease activity or prior therapy, remain undefined.

The time point here: cycle 4 day 1 (C4D1), after six to seven weeks of nivolumab. In every patient, relapse followed autologous stem cell transplantation, while exposure to brentuximab vedotin differed. This chain uses TRBV7-2 with TRBJ2-6; D remains ambiguous. The sequences come from peripheral blood mononuclear cells (PBMCs), collected before the fourth cycle of nivolumab. The TCR sequence derives from a human donor with classical Hodgkin lymphoma. CDR3 sequence reads: CASSPRVSGANVLTF. CDR3 in DNA: TGTGCCAGCAGCCCCAGAGTCTCTGGGGCCAACGTCCTGACTTTC.